This T cell receptor beta chain was obtained from a study of T cell repertoires in cytomegalovirus infection. The overall study: TCR beta signatures that were public indicated CMV infection and matching HLA type.

A note on this clonotype: Its antigen is currently unknown.

TCRdb reprocessed the reads with MiXCR, giving one entry per CDR3 protein. The sample lists 300,000 to 400,000 distinct CDR3 sequences; more than 8% were seen once. Notes on the study in general: Individuals carrying CMV plus the relevant HLA were identified by cumulative frequency of public TCR beta families.

The sequence came from a human donor in good health (CMV status not recorded). Some clones in this sample may be carry-over from other donors' samples. Sample: PBMCs.

CDR3 nucleotide sequence: TGCAGTGCTAGAAAGAGCGGGGGGGCCGCCGATACGCAGTATTTT. Its translation is CSARKSGGAADTQYF. The genes are TRBV20-1 and TRBJ2-3, with 10 bases identical to TRBD2. The CDR3 is 15 residues long. From germline, CDR1 is DFQATT and CDR2 SNEGSKA (reference sequence). The junction had 8 bases not matched to a gene; V was cut back by 2 bases and J by 6 bases.